These 23 T cell receptor beta chains were sequenced from one sample in a study of shared clonotypes between healthy human individuals. The table came from immunoSEQ multiplex PCR; TCRdb's copy has only in-frame clones and leaves some out. The profile covers millions of clones, with about 95% appearing a single time and roughly 1% taken by the ten largest. Naive CD8 cells lacked CD45RO, underwent positive selection for CCR7 and left out terminally differentiated effector memory CD45RA+ cells. Material: naive CD8+ T cells sorted from blood. Receptor source: a man younger than 35 in good health.

The chain combines TRBV2 with TRBJ2-6; unclear D gene. This CDR3 has 13 residues. Germline V CDR1 and CDR2: SNHLY, FYNNEI. Trimming left V 3 bases short and J 3 bases short, with 3 bases between. The CDR3 reads CASSDNGANVLTF. The CDR3, as DNA: TGTGCCAGCAGTGACAATGGGGCCAACGTCCTGACTTTC.

As concerns this clone: The same CDR3 arises from other DNA sequences in this sample as well. The chain employs TRBV28 and TRBJ2-2; D remains unclear. The V and J ends lost 3 bases and 5 bases respectively, with 4 bases between them. CDR3 length: 12 residues. Germline values: CDR1 MDHEN, CDR2 SYDVKM. This chain's CDR3 is CASSFSTGELFF. The CDR3 DNA reads as TGTGCCAGCAGTTTTTCTACCGGGGAGCTGTTTTTT.

As DNA, the CDR3 is TGTGCCAGCACCTTTGGAACTGAAGCTTTCTTT. This encodes CASTFGTEAFF. The J gene is TRBJ1-1, the V gene TRBV7-9; D is unresolved. The CDR3 is 11 residues long. Germline loops: CDR1 SEHNR, CDR2 FQNEAQ (reference sequence). V lost 7 bases and J lost 5, with 8 bases in between.

V usage is TRBV12-5 and J usage is TRBJ2-3; possibly TRBD2 for D (5 bases). Germline CDR1 is LGHNT and CDR2 is FRNRAP. The CDR3 contains 13 residues. V dropped 7 bases and J dropped 4 bases, with 12 bases sitting between them. The CDR3 loop is CASEEGESDTQYF. DNA for the CDR3: TGTGCTAGTGAAGAGGGAGAATCAGATACGCAGTATTTT.

This chain joins TRBV19 and TRBJ2-4; D possibly corresponds to TRBD2 (5 bases). Trimming left V 4 bases short and J 9 bases short, with 7 bases between. This CDR3 region has 11 residues. Germline assignment: CDR1 LNHDA and CDR2 SQIVND (reference sequence). CDR3 protein: CASSTGSIQYF. The DNA for the CDR3 is TGTGCCAGTAGTACGGGGAGCATTCAGTACTTC. Based on the CDR3 plus reference TRBV19 and TRBJ2-4, the full variable domain is DGGITQSPKYLFRKEGQNVTLSCEQNLNHDAMYWYRQDPGQGLRLIYYSQIVNDFQKGDIAEGYSVSREKKESFPLTVTSAQKNPTAFYLCASSTGSIQYFGAGTRLSVL.

The chain recombines TRBV10-3 with TRBJ2-7; D not certain. The V end was cut by 4 bases, the J end by 0 bases, with 16 bases between. Per germline, CDR1 ENHRY and CDR2 SYGVKD. This CDR3 spans 16 amino acids. CDR3 amino acids: CAISVNQDFSSYEQYF. For the CDR3, the DNA is TGTGCCATCAGTGTGAATCAAGACTTCTCCTCCTACGAGCAGTACTTC.

J is TRBJ1-2 and V is TRBV7-3; the D is unclear. This CDR3 is built from 13 residues. With 1 base removed from V and 0 bases from J, the gap between germline ends came to 3 bases. Germline CDR1 reads SGHTA; CDR2 reads FQGTGA. CDR3 sequence: CASSLKANYGYTF. The CDR3, as DNA: TGTGCCAGCAGCTTAAAAGCTAACTATGGCTACACCTTC. Looking up the rest from reference TRBV7-3 and TRBJ1-2 gives the full variable domain: GAGVSQTPSNKVTEKGKYVELRCDPISGHTALYWYRQSLGQGPEFLIYFQGTGAADDSGLPNDRFFAVRPEGSVSTLKIQRTERGDSAVYLCASSLKANYGYTFGSGTRLTVV.

This chain connects TRBV6-4 to TRBJ2-3, with 8 bases lining up with TRBD2. The CDR3 spans 16 residues. Germline CDR1 MRHNA, CDR2 SNTAGT. V shed 0 bases, J shed 7 bases, and the junction held 9 bases outside the gene matches. The CDR3 DNA reads as TGTGCCAGCAGTGACTCGCGGGGGGACAAAACCAATACGCAGTATTTT. Its protein is CASSDSRGDKTNTQYF.

CDR3 loop: CASSLRTEQYNEQFF. The CDR3 DNA is TGCGCCAGCAGCTTGAGGACCGAACAGTACAATGAGCAGTTCTTC. The genes are TRBV5-1 and TRBJ2-1; D call uncertain. The CDR3 has 15 residues. V lost 1 base and J lost 4, with 12 bases in between. Per germline, CDR1 SGHRS and CDR2 YFSETQ.

The CDR3: CASSSGQAFYEQYF. Here the CDR3 DNA reads TGCGCCAGCAGTTCAGGACAGGCCTTTTACGAGCAGTACTTC. The chain joins TRBV10-1 to TRBJ2-7, with 7 nucleotides matching TRBD1. The CDR3 sequence is 14 residues long. In germline, CDR1 is WNHNN, CDR2 SYGVQD (reference sequence). Trimming removed 5 bases from V and 4 bases from J; junction bases left unmatched: 8.

This clone was observed once. The genes are TRBV6-1 and TRBJ2-5; possibly TRBD1 or TRBD2 for D (5 bases each). CDR1 is MNHNS and CDR2 is SASEGT in the germline V gene. CDR3 length equals 14 residues. Trimming stripped 2 bases from V and 1 base from J, with 8 bases between. CDR3 residues: CASSEMGVQETQYF. The CDR3 bases are TGTGCCAGCAGTGAAATGGGGGTCCAAGAGACCCAGTACTTC.

This clone was seen just once. V is TRBV5-1 and J is TRBJ2-5; perhaps D is TRBD1 or TRBD2 (5 bases each). Germline V gene lookup returns CDR1 SGHRS and CDR2 YFSETQ. The length of the CDR3 is 16 residues. Trimming removed 3 bases from V and 1 base from J, with 16 bases in between. The CDR3 here is CASSWVGGDPQETQYF. The CDR3 region has the DNA TGCGCCAGCAGCTGGGTTGGGGGAGATCCCCAAGAGACCCAGTACTTC.

The J gene is TRBJ2-7, the V gene TRBV5-8, with D perhaps given as TRBD1 or TRBD2 (5 bases each). V was trimmed by 0 bases and J by 0 bases, leaving 16 bases between them. Germline CDR1 SGHTS, CDR2 YDEGEE. The CDR3 covers 17 residues. The chain's CDR3 is CASSLGLGPLSSYEQYF. The CDR3, as DNA: TGTGCCAGCAGCTTGGGACTGGGACCTTTAAGCTCCTACGAGCAGTACTTC.

The CDR3 sequence is CASSPGTGVGNTIYF. The CDR3 DNA is TGTGCCAGCAGCCCGGGGACAGGGGTGGGAAACACCATATATTTT. This sequence joins TRBV13 and TRBJ1-3; TRBD1 aligns across 10 bases. Per the germline V gene, CDR1 is PRHDT and CDR2 is FYEKMQ (reference sequence). V gave up 5 bases and J gave up 4 bases; unmatched junction bases: 5. CDR3 length: 15 amino acids.

The V call is TRBV9, the J call TRBJ2-7; TRBD2 matches 9 bases. Germline values: CDR1 SGDLS, CDR2 YYNGEE. The V segment lost 4 bases and the J segment 4 bases; nucleotides outside the gene matches: 6. The length of the CDR3 is 14 residues. This CDR3 is CASSLSGGIYEQYF. As DNA, the CDR3 is TGTGCCAGCAGCTTAAGCGGGGGGATTTACGAGCAGTACTTC.

This chain connects TRBV6-1 to TRBJ2-1; the match to TRBD1 covers 8 bases. J gave up 3 bases and V 5 bases, and 6 bases lay outside the gene matches. The CDR3 runs 15 residues. Germline CDR1 is MNHNS and CDR2 is SASEGT. The CDR3 reads CASSHTGGDYNEQFF. As DNA, the CDR3 is TGTGCCAGCAGTCACACAGGGGGTGACTACAATGAGCAGTTCTTC.

The chain couples TRBV5-7 to TRBJ1-6, with D tentatively TRBD1 (5 bases). TRBV5-7 is noted as an ORF with a role that remains uncertain. This CDR3 has 15 amino acids. Trimming took 0 bases from V and 5 from J, leaving 9 bases between them. This CDR3 reads CASSLAGLHNSPLHF. The CDR3 DNA reads as TGTGCCAGCAGCTTGGCAGGGTTGCATAATTCACCCCTCCACTTT.

Concerning this clone itself: Other DNA sequences in the sample encode the same CDR3. V gene TRBV6-5 combines with J gene TRBJ1-4; D not resolved. V gave up 0 bases and J gave up 3 bases, with 8 bases separating them. The CDR3 sequence is 15 residues long. CDR1 is MNHEY and CDR2 is SVGAGI in the germline V gene. Here the CDR3 reads CASSYSTGANEKLFF. The CDR3 coding sequence is TGTGCCAGCAGTTACTCGACCGGAGCTAATGAAAAACTGTTTTTT.

Notes on this clone: Other DNA sequences in the sample encode the same CDR3. The J gene is TRBJ2-1, the V gene TRBV29-1; 8 nucleotides match TRBD1. The junction had 1 base not matched to a gene; V was cut back by 6 bases and J by 3 bases. The CDR3 extends over 12 amino acids. Germline values: CDR1 SQVTM, CDR2 ANQGSEA. CDR3 sequence reads: CSVDRGYNEQFF. The CDR3 DNA reads as TGCAGCGTAGACAGGGGCTACAATGAGCAGTTCTTC.

The chain is built from TRBV9 and TRBJ2-7; TRBD1 matches at 9 bases. With 4 bases clipped from V and 5 bases from J, the junction kept 10 bases outside the gene matches. Per germline, CDR1 SGDLS and CDR2 YYNGEE. The CDR3 is 15 residues long. The CDR3: CASSLAGTGRDEQYF. The CDR3 nucleotides are TGTGCCAGCAGCCTGGCCGGGACAGGGCGCGACGAGCAGTACTTC.

This clone was seen more than once but under ten times. The chain uses TRBV7-9 and TRBJ2-4; D remains unclear. Deletions cut 1 base from V and 6 bases from J, with 10 bases between. The CDR3 totals 14 residues. CDR1 and CDR2 (germline): SEHNR, FQNEAQ (reference sequence). The CDR3 nucleotides are TGTGCCAGCAGCTTAGTAGGGTCCGCAAACATTCAGTACTTC. Residues: CASSLVGSANIQYF.

The rearrangement joins TRBV5-1 to TRBJ2-5, with D possibly called TRBD1 or TRBD2 (5 bases each). The end of the DNA fits TRBJ2-7 better, so the J call may be wrong. In germline, CDR1 is SGHRS, CDR2 YFSETQ. CDR3 length: 12 amino acids. Here the CDR3 reads CASSLRGDEQYF. In DNA form, the CDR3 reads TGCGCCAGCAGCTTGAGAGGGGACGAGCAGTACTTC.

With regard to this clone: The sample carries other DNA sequences with the same CDR3. CDR3: CASSLTGTYEQYF. The CDR3 nucleotides are TGTGCCAGCAGCTTGACAGGAACCTACGAGCAGTACTTC. This chain uses TRBV7-9 with TRBJ2-7; D is possibly TRBD1 (6 bases). CDR1 is SEHNR and CDR2 is FQNEAQ in the germline V gene (reference sequence). Trimming took 3 bases from V and 2 from J, leaving 8 bases between them. This CDR3 spans 13 amino acids.